One sample yielded the 10 T cell receptor beta chains listed below, sequenced in a study of T cell repertoires in cytomegalovirus infection. Each CDR3 protein gets one entry after TCRdb re-called the reads with MiXCR. The profile shows around 170,000 distinct CDR3 sequences, 17% of them singletons. Specimen: CD8+ T cells from PBMCs. Every receptor here comes from a human donor in good health (CMV status not recorded). Some clones in this sample may be carry-over from other donors' samples.

This clonotype was observed a handful of times. This chain uses TRBV25-1 with TRBJ1-6; D call uncertain. The length of the CDR3 is 13 residues. Trimming removed 2 bases from V and 10 bases from J, with 9 bases in between. The germline CDR1 and CDR2 sequences are MGHDK and SYGVNS. In DNA form, the CDR3 reads TGTGCCAGCAGTGAAGGGTCAAACTCACCCCTCCACTTT. Translated: CASSEGSNSPLHF.

This chain uses TRBV29-1 with TRBJ2-1; the D gene is possibly TRBD2 (6 bases). This CDR3 contains 13 residues. V gave up 7 bases and J gave up 7 bases, with 17 bases separating them. Germline V gene lookup returns CDR1 SQVTM and CDR2 ANQGSEA. The CDR3 DNA sequence: TGCAGCGCTGGGGGGTCGCAGACAAATGAGCAGTTCTTC. Residues: CSAGGSQTNEQFF.

This clonotype has more than one count but fewer than ten. The V call is TRBV7-9, the J call TRBJ1-4; TRBD1 might be the D (5 bases). Trimming shortened V by 3 bases and J by 4 bases, and 18 bases separated the two germline ends. Germline V gene data show CDR1 as SEHNR and CDR2 as FQNEAQ (reference sequence). The CDR3 runs to 17 residues. The CDR3 nucleotides are TGTGCCAGCAGCTTGGGACCTATCGACAGAAATAATGAAAAACTGTTTTTT. It encodes CASSLGPIDRNNEKLFF.

This clonotype has a handful of counts. DNA for the CDR3: TGTGCCAGTAGTATAGGTACAGTGGAGGCTTTCTTT. Translation gives CASSIGTVEAFF. The V call is TRBV19, the J call TRBJ1-1, with D unresolved. Trimming left V 1 base short and J 11 bases short, with 11 bases between. The CDR3 runs 12 residues. Germline lookup yields CDR1 LNHDA and CDR2 SQIVND (reference sequence). The whole variable domain, remainder taken from reference TRBV19 and TRBJ1-1, is DGGITQSPKYLFRKEGQNVTLSCEQNLNHDAMYWYRQDPGQGLRLIYYSQIVNDFQKGDIAEGYSVSREKKESFPLTVTSAQKNPTAFYLCASSIGTVEAFFGQGTRLTVV.

The chain is built from TRBV25-1 and TRBJ1-2, with a tentative D call TRBD1 (5 bases). The germline V gene encodes CDR1 MGHDK and CDR2 SYGVNS. The V and J ends lost 3 bases and 0 bases respectively, with 5 bases between them. The CDR3 spans 13 residues. The CDR3 is CASSETANYGYTF. DNA of the CDR3: TGTGCCAGCAGTGAGACAGCTAACTATGGCTACACCTTC.

The chain carries TRBV7-9 and TRBJ2-7; D gene unclear. Germline V gene sequence: CDR1 SEHNR, CDR2 FQNEAQ (reference sequence). Trimming pared 5 bases from V and 2 bases from J, leaving 13 bases between. The CDR3 totals 14 residues. As DNA, the CDR3 is TGTGCCAGCAGCATCGGGCTGGGCCCCTACGAGCAGTACTTC. This gives the protein CASSIGLGPYEQYF.

This clonotype was detected only a few times. This chain connects TRBV10-3 to TRBJ2-1; 14 bases map to TRBD2. CDR3 length: 14 amino acids. In germline, CDR1 is ENHRY, CDR2 SYGVKD. Trimming cost V 11 bases and J 9 bases; bases outside gene matches: 9. Here the CDR3 DNA reads TGTGCCGCTGGACTAGCGGGAGGATTGGGTGAGCAGTTCTTC. It translates to CAAGLAGGLGEQFF.

This clonotype was detected a few times. This chain links TRBV9 with TRBJ2-1; a weak D match, TRBD2 (6 bases). Germline CDR1 reads SGDLS; CDR2 reads YYNGEE. V lost 0 bases and J lost 8, with 12 bases in between. The CDR3 length is 14 residues. This CDR3 reads CASSVGGRTHEQFF. In DNA form, the CDR3 reads TGTGCCAGCAGCGTAGGTGGGAGGACGCATGAGCAGTTCTTC. The variable domain in full, completed from reference TRBV9 and TRBJ2-1, reads DSGVTQTPKHLITATGQRVTLRCSPRSGDLSVYWYQQSLDQGLQFLIQYYNGEERAKGNILERFSAQQFPDLHSELNLSSLELGDSALYFCASSVGGRTHEQFFGPGTRLTVL.

V is TRBV28 and J is TRBJ2-1, with D tentatively TRBD2 (6 bases). Germline V gene data show CDR1 as MDHEN and CDR2 as SYDVKM. With 5 bases removed from V and 15 bases from J, the gap between germline ends came to 20 bases. CDR3 length equals 13 residues. The CDR3 nucleotides read TGTGCCAGCAGTCTCCGCGGGACGCAGAGTCGGTTCTTC. Amino acids: CASSLRGTQSRFF.

Only a few counts were recorded for this clonotype. The chain carries TRBV7-2 and TRBJ2-1; the match to TRBD2 covers 11 bases. The CDR3 is 16 amino acids. Germline V gives CDR1 SGHTA, CDR2 FQGNSA. J lost 4 bases, V lost 5 bases, and 7 bases had no gene match. CDR3 sequence reads: CASSMRTSGWYNEQFF. DNA of the CDR3: TGTGCCAGCAGCATGAGGACTAGCGGGTGGTACAATGAGCAGTTCTTC.